The next 20 T cell receptor beta chains were all read from a single sample in a study of early stage breast cancer tumors. Clones were read by immunoSEQ multiplex PCR, and TCRdb kept only the in-frame ones, dropping some. The sample lists approximately 10,000 clones, approximately 72% occurring once. The sequencing sample was made of breast tumor tissue. Receptors originate from a person aged 35-50 years with breast cancer.

The chain carries TRBV5-1 and TRBJ2-2; maybe TRBD1 (5 bases). Germline lookup yields CDR1 SGHRS and CDR2 YFSETQ. The V and J ends lost 0 bases and 1 base respectively, with 7 bases between them. CDR3 length: 15 amino acids. The CDR3 DNA reads TGCGCCAGCAGCTTGGGTCAGGGGAACACCGGGGAGCTGTTTTTT. This translates into CASSLGQGNTGELFF.

This chain joins TRBV29-1 and TRBJ2-1, with D uncertain. Germline CDR1 is SQVTM and CDR2 is ANQGSEA. The CDR3 has 12 residues. V shed 3 bases and J shed 4 bases, with 7 bases lying between them. CDR3 residues: CSVEGIYNEQFF. In DNA, the CDR3 is TGCAGCGTTGAGGGAATATACAATGAGCAGTTCTTC.

The J gene is TRBJ2-2, the V gene TRBV7-9, with 7 nucleotides matching TRBD2. V shed 6 bases and J 3 bases; nucleotides not matched to a gene: 4. Per germline, CDR1 SEHNR and CDR2 FQNEAQ (reference sequence). The CDR3 totals 14 residues. The CDR3 DNA reads as TGTGCCAGCAGAAGCGGGATAGACACCGGGGAGCTGTTTTTT. Translation: CASRSGIDTGELFF.

The DNA of the CDR3 is TGTGCCAGCTCATTAGCGGGACTAGCGCGTGCGAACACCGGGGAGCTGTTTTTT. Its translation: CASSLAGLARANTGELFF. The V and J genes are TRBV18 and TRBJ2-2, with TRBD2 matching over 10 bases. The CDR3 covers 18 residues. J gave up 0 bases and V 5 bases, and 9 bases lay outside the gene matches. Germline CDR1 and CDR2: KGHSH and LQKENI. Full variable domain (missing parts from reference TRBV18 and TRBJ2-2): NAGVMQNPRHLVRRRGQEARLRCSPMKGHSHVYWYRQLPEEGLKFMVYLQKENIIDESGMPKERFSAEFPKEGPSILRIQQVVRGDSAAYFCASSLAGLARANTGELFFGEGSRLTVL.

J is TRBJ2-2 and V is TRBV27; D not certain. V was pared by 0 bases and J by 5 bases, with 10 bases between. CDR3 length: 15 amino acids. CDR1 and CDR2 (germline): MNHEY, SMNVEV (reference sequence). CDR3 residues: CASSLSNLGTGELFF. The CDR3 DNA reads as TGTGCCAGCAGTTTATCGAACCTGGGGACCGGGGAGCTGTTTTTT.

This chain links TRBV30 with TRBJ2-3; D is undetermined. This CDR3 has 14 residues. With 4 bases removed from V and 0 bases from J, the gap between germline ends came to 11 bases. CDR1 and CDR2 from the germline V gene are GTSNPN and SVGIG (reference sequence). The CDR3 here is CAWKGLQSTDTQYF. For the CDR3, the DNA is TGTGCCTGGAAAGGTCTACAGAGCACAGATACGCAGTATTTT.

This clone appeared once. The V and J genes are TRBV6-5 and TRBJ2-7; TRBD1 might be the D (6 bases). The germline V gene encodes CDR1 MNHEY and CDR2 SVGAGI. V lost 3 bases and J lost 1, with 10 bases in between. CDR3 length equals 14 residues. CDR3 loop: CASSYRGKSYEQYF. CDR3 coding DNA: TGTGCCAGCAGTTATAGGGGGAAATCCTACGAGCAGTACTTC.

The chain employs TRBV7-9 and TRBJ2-7, with 9 bases matching TRBD1. Germline trimming cut 1 base from V and 3 bases from J; bases unmatched to any gene: 4. Germline V CDR1 and CDR2: SEHNR, FQNEAQ (reference sequence). The CDR3 consists of 15 residues. This CDR3 reads CASSLVTGGDYEQYF. DNA for the CDR3: TGTGCCAGCAGCTTAGTCACAGGGGGCGACTACGAGCAGTACTTC.

The rearrangement joins TRBV11-2 to TRBJ2-7, with a possible D match to TRBD2 (5 bases). This CDR3 is built from 13 residues. V lost 4 bases and J lost 6, with 13 bases in between. Germline CDR1 and CDR2: SGHAT and FQNNGV. The CDR3 bases are TGTGCCAGCAGCTCCCTAGCCGGGTCCGAGCAGTACTTC. Encoded protein: CASSSLAGSEQYF. Full variable domain (rest looked up from reference TRBV11-2 and TRBJ2-7): EAGVAQSPRYKIIEKRQSVAFWCNPISGHATLYWYQQILGQGPKLLIQFQNNGVVDDSQLPKDRFSAERLKGVDSTLKIQPAKLEDSAVYLCASSSLAGSEQYFGPGTRLTVT.

This clone ranks as medium-sized. The rearrangement links TRBV6-4 to TRBJ2-1, with no clear D. This CDR3 is 13 amino acids long. Germline-derived CDR1 and CDR2 are MRHNA and SNTAGT. V dropped 0 bases and J dropped 3 bases, with 3 bases sitting between them. The CDR3 here is CASSDSDYNEQFF. Written as DNA, the CDR3 is TGTGCCAGCAGTGACTCGGACTACAATGAGCAGTTCTTC.

The V and J genes are TRBV27 and TRBJ1-1, with 7 bases identical to TRBD1. V was pared by 7 bases and J by 5 bases, with 10 bases of the junction left unmatched. Germline V gene data show CDR1 as MNHEY and CDR2 as SMNVEV (reference sequence). The CDR3 is made up of 14 amino acids. CDR3 sequence: CASNRQGMGTEAFF. The CDR3 DNA follows: TGTGCCAGCAATAGACAGGGCATGGGAACTGAAGCTTTCTTT.

This chain uses TRBV7-9 with TRBJ2-3, with 10 bases lining up with TRBD2. V gave up 0 bases and J gave up 1 base; unmatched junction bases: 7. CDR1 and CDR2 from the germline V gene are SEHNR and FQNEAQ (reference sequence). This CDR3 spans 18 amino acids. The CDR3 sequence is CASSLALGLAGGTDTQYF. CDR3 coding DNA: TGTGCCAGCAGCTTAGCGCTAGGGCTAGCGGGAGGCACAGATACGCAGTATTTT.

The chain uses TRBV27 and TRBJ2-3; D not certain. Germline-derived CDR1 and CDR2 are MNHEY and SMNVEV (reference sequence). The CDR3 spans 16 residues. V was trimmed by 2 bases and J by 1 base, leaving 13 bases between them. The CDR3 bases are TGTGCCAGCAGTTTAGGTATGTGGAGATGCACAGATACGCAGTATTTT. Residues: CASSLGMWRCTDTQYF.

This clone has just one count. CDR3 nucleotide sequence: TGCGCCAGCAGCTCCCGGCAGGGGGCTGGAAACACCATATATTTT. Translation gives CASSSRQGAGNTIYF. The gene calls are TRBV5-1 and TRBJ1-3, with 7 bases identical to TRBD1. The trim removed 3 bases at V and 2 bases at J, leaving 5 bases unmatched. CDR1 and CDR2 (germline): SGHRS, YFSETQ. This CDR3 comprises 15 residues.

In this sample, this clone is large. This chain uses TRBV11-2 with TRBJ2-2; D ambiguous. The CDR3 covers 18 residues. CDR1 is SGHAT and CDR2 is FQNNGV in the germline V gene. V dropped 0 bases and J dropped 2 bases, with 16 bases sitting between them. The CDR3, as DNA: TGTGCCAGCAGCTTAGAGGGCTCGGGCGGAGATAACACCGGGGAGCTGTTTTTT. It translates to CASSLEGSGGDNTGELFF.

The chain couples TRBV27 to TRBJ2-5, with unresolved D. V lost 3 bases, J lost 1 base, and 21 bases lay in between. This CDR3 comprises 18 residues. Germline V lookup: CDR1 MNHEY, CDR2 SMNVEV (reference sequence). The CDR3 spells CASSFNGMGQLSQETQYF. For the CDR3, the DNA is TGTGCCAGCAGTTTTAATGGTATGGGCCAGTTGAGCCAAGAGACCCAGTACTTC.

This clone was seen a handful of times. This rearrangement joins TRBV10-3 to TRBJ1-5, with D unresolved. The CDR3 totals 13 residues. CDR1 and CDR2 (germline): ENHRY, SYGVKD. V was clipped by 3 bases and J by 2 bases, with 5 bases between them. This chain's CDR3 is CAISDDGNQPQHF. The CDR3 nucleotides are TGTGCCATCAGTGACGATGGCAATCAGCCCCAGCATTTT.

V gene TRBV9 combines with J gene TRBJ1-3; D remains ambiguous. The CDR3 sequence is 15 residues long. The germline V and J ends were trimmed by 2 bases and 2 bases, with 11 bases remaining between them. In germline, CDR1 is SGDLS, CDR2 YYNGEE. The CDR3 nucleotides are TGTGCCAGCAGCGTCCAATCGGTGCCTGGAAACACCATATATTTT. Residues: CASSVQSVPGNTIYF.

This clone appeared a few times. The chain employs TRBV11-2 and TRBJ1-1; the D gene is possibly TRBD1 (6 bases). Germline CDR1 and CDR2: SGHAT and FQNNGV. The CDR3 contains 13 residues. V dropped 5 bases and J dropped 2 bases, with 9 bases sitting between them. The CDR3 DNA reads as TGTGCCAGCAGCACAGGGTTCAACACTGAAGCTTTCTTT. Translation gives CASSTGFNTEAFF. The full variable domain, in which reference TRBV11-2 and TRBJ1-1 provide the parts outside the CDR3, is EAGVAQSPRYKIIEKRQSVAFWCNPISGHATLYWYQQILGQGPKLLIQFQNNGVVDDSQLPKDRFSAERLKGVDSTLKIQPAKLEDSAVYLCASSTGFNTEAFFGQGTRLTVV.

The rearrangement uses TRBV11-2 and TRBJ2-3; TRBD2 is a possible D gene (6 bases). The CDR3 sequence is 16 residues long. The germline gives CDR1 SGHAT, CDR2 FQNNGV. V was pared by 5 bases and J by 6 bases, with 21 bases between. In nucleotides, the CDR3 is TGTGCCAGCAGCCGTCGGGGTAGGCTAGCGCCCGATACGCAGTATTTT. It codes for CASSRRGRLAPDTQYF.